The 7 T cell receptor beta chains reported below all come from one sample, sequenced in a study of OX40 agonist ivuxolimab in advanced cancers. Method: immunoSEQ multiplex PCR; TCRdb's copy keeps in-frame clones and lacks some. The sample gives 55,000 to 70,000 clones, around 90% of which show up once; 1.3% is in the top ten. The material was CD4+ or CD8+ T cells sorted from blood, obtained in a trial of the OX40 agonist ivuxolimab. These receptor sequences come from an adult with an advanced solid tumor such as melanoma, head and neck, liver or kidney cancer.

V usage is TRBV7-2 and J usage is TRBJ2-2; D perhaps matches TRBD2 (5 bases). Germline assignment: CDR1 SGHTA and CDR2 FQGNSA. The CDR3 length is 14 residues. The V and J ends lost 6 bases and 0 bases respectively, with 8 bases between them. Written as DNA, the CDR3 is TGTGCCAGCAGGAGAGGGTCGAACACCGGGGAGCTGTTTTTT. Residues: CASRRGSNTGELFF. The full variable domain, its missing parts supplied by reference TRBV7-2 and TRBJ2-2, is GAGVSQSPSNKVTEKGKDVELRCDPISGHTALYWYRQSLGQGLEFLIYFQGNSAPDKSGLPSDRFSAERTGGSVSTLTIQRTQQEDSAVYLCASRRGSNTGELFFGEGSRLTVL.

This chain connects TRBV15 to TRBJ2-1, with 12 bases lining up with TRBD2. Germline CDR1 and CDR2: LNHNV and YYDKDF (reference sequence). Unmatched junction bases numbered 16, after V lost 1 base and J lost 3 bases. This CDR3 is built from 21 residues. CDR3 DNA: TGTGCCACCAGCAGAGCCCTCGGACAGGGGGGGACTAGCGGGTACTACAATGAGCAGTTCTTC. Translation gives CATSRALGQGGTSGYYNEQFF.

The chain is built from TRBV27 and TRBJ1-1, with 10 nucleotides matching TRBD1. CDR1 MNHEY and CDR2 SMNVEV come from the germline V gene (reference sequence). This CDR3 has 15 residues. After removal of 5 bases from V and 6 bases from J, the junction contained 9 bases not matched to a gene. CDR3 bases: TGTGCCAGCAGTAACGACAGGGGGCGAACCGCTGAAGCTTTCTTT. Amino acids: CASSNDRGRTAEAFF.

This clone was observed once. The chain combines TRBV15 with TRBJ2-7; 15 nucleotides match TRBD2. Germline V gene lookup returns CDR1 LNHNV and CDR2 YYDKDF (reference sequence). J lost 2 bases, V lost 4 bases, and 3 bases had no gene match. This CDR3 spans 16 amino acids. CDR3 region: CATSTGLAGGPYEQYF. Written as DNA, the CDR3 is TGTGCCACCAGCACGGGACTAGCGGGAGGTCCCTACGAGCAGTACTTC.

This clone was seen a single time. V is TRBV9 and J is TRBJ1-3; D remains ambiguous. Germline V gene lookup returns CDR1 SGDLS and CDR2 YYNGEE. CDR3 length: 15 residues. With 6 bases removed from V and 0 bases from J, the gap between germline ends came to 13 bases. The CDR3 DNA reads TGTGCCAGCACTCCACGGGAGGGCTCTGGAAACACCATATATTTT. This sequence encodes CASTPREGSGNTIYF.

CDR3 protein: CASSFGRDYGYTF. CDR3 in DNA: TGTGCCAGCAGCTTTGGACGGGACTATGGCTACACCTTC. The gene calls are TRBV11-2 and TRBJ1-2; D remains ambiguous. CDR1 and CDR2 (germline): SGHAT, FQNNGV. This CDR3 is built from 13 residues. Trimming shortened V by 3 bases and J by 3 bases, and 8 bases separated the two germline ends.

The genes are TRBV29-1 and TRBJ1-3, with D perhaps TRBD1 (5 bases). The CDR3 has 14 residues. V dropped 0 bases and J dropped 0 bases, with 6 bases sitting between them. In germline, CDR1 is SQVTM, CDR2 ANQGSEA. The CDR3 spells CSVEDQGSGNTIYF. The CDR3 nucleotides read TGCAGCGTTGAAGATCAGGGCTCTGGAAACACCATATATTTT.